This note documents a single T cell receptor beta chain sequence. Sequencing used immunoSEQ multiplex PCR; TCRdb keeps in-frame clones, though not all of them. The sample has 630,000 or so clones; roughly 98% are singletons. These data are taken from a study of shared clonotypes between healthy human individuals. V dropped 1 base and J dropped 4 bases, with 4 bases sitting between them. Germline lookup yields CDR1 SEHNR and CDR2 FQNEAQ (reference sequence). The CDR3 totals 12 residues. Terminally differentiated effector memory CD45RA+ cells were excluded by CCR7 positive selection of CD45RO-negative cells. Recent vaccinations or acute infections were absent in the healthy HIV-negative adult donors.

The clonotype originates from a man aged 25-45 years in good health. The chain employs TRBV7-9 and TRBJ1-2; D is unclear. Material for sequencing was naive CD8+ T cells sorted from blood. This CDR3 is CASSLELYGYTF. The CDR3 DNA is TGTGCCAGCAGCTTAGAACTCTATGGCTACACCTTC. The full variable domain, rest sourced from reference TRBV7-9 and TRBJ1-2, is DTGVSQNPRHKITKRGQNVTFRCDPISEHNRLYWYRQTLGQGPEFLTYFQNEAQLEKSRLLSDRFSAERPKGSFSTLEIQRTEQGDSAMYLCASSLELYGYTFGSGTRLTVV.